This TCR beta chain was obtained from a study of blood T cell repertoires in COVID-19. Sequencing used immunoSEQ multiplex PCR; TCRdb keeps in-frame clones, though not all of them. The data contain hundreds of thousands of clones, approximately 88% of them seen just once; the ten biggest clones take up approximately 7%. Per germline, CDR1 SGHRS and CDR2 YFSETQ. CDR3 length: 16 residues. V was cut by 4 bases and J by 4 bases, with 17 bases left in between. This TCR derives from a woman in her twenties or thirties who had recovered from COVID-19. Sequenced: peripheral blood. The chain links TRBV5-1 to TRBJ1-4, with no clear D. The CDR3 protein is CASSRRSLGVNEKLFF. The CDR3 coding sequence is TGCGCCAGCAGCCGGAGAAGCTTGGGTGTTAATGAAAAACTGTTTTTT.